This TCR beta chain was identified in a study of CXCR3-negative and CXCR3-positive naive CD8 T cells. General study results and limits: Relative to CXCR3-negative naive cells, CXCR3-positive naive cells had more hydrophobic TRB CDR3s.

Researchers prepared the TRB cDNA libraries using 5' RACE with UMI labels. Following a re-call of the 5' RACE reads, TCRdb has one entry per CDR3 protein and lacks DNA. This sample's clone table lists about 130,000 distinct CDR3 sequences. In the case of this clonotype: The antigen is undetermined.

Germline V CDR1 and CDR2: MDHEN, SYDVKM. The CDR3 loop spans 15 amino acids. The specimen was naive CXCR3+ CD8+ T cells from blood. Noted subset: CD45RO-CCR7+CD27+CD95- naive CD8+ T cells expressing CXCR3 (TNR3+). This chain connects TRBV28 to TRBJ2-7; absent DNA, TCRdb's TRBD1 call cannot be checked. This TCR derives from a human donor in good health. Some clones in this sample may be carry-over from other donors' samples. CDR3 in amino acids: CASSFQGVKVYEQYF.